The 14 T cell receptor beta chains listed next were all sequenced from one sample in a study of T cells expressing NK-cell markers. TCRdb reprocessed the 5' RACE reads and keeps a single row for each CDR3 protein, giving no DNA. Its listing shows about 260,000 distinct CDR3 sequences. The material sequenced was blood T cells: a sorted CD56 or NKG2C T cell subset, CD4+ or CD8+ T cells, or bulk PBMC T cells (not recorded which). These receptors came from a man aged 18 to 30 in good health.

This sequence joins TRBV7-6 and TRBJ2-1; there is no DNA to check the TCRdb D call of TRBD1. Germline lookup yields CDR1 SGHVS and CDR2 FNYEAQ. This CDR3 has 12 residues. CDR3 sequence: CASSLEATGLFF.

This sequence joins TRBV30 and TRBJ2-1; TCRdb names TRBD2, which stays unverified in the absence of DNA. This CDR3 has 14 residues. The germline V gene encodes CDR1 GTSNPN and CDR2 SVGIG (reference sequence). The chain's CDR3 is CAWSRGGPRNEQFF.

This chain joins TRBV12-3 or TRBV12-4 and TRBJ2-3; TCRdb indicates TRBD2, and absent DNA this call remains unverified. There are 17 residues in the CDR3. The CDR3 is CASSPLGASGSGDTQYF.

The chain carries TRBV12-3 or TRBV12-4 and TRBJ1-5; checking the TCRdb D call of TRBD1 is not possible without DNA. The CDR3 extends over 13 amino acids. The CDR3 reads CASSRLGGQPQHF.

This chain uses TRBV7-2 with TRBJ2-5. CDR3 length equals 13 residues. From germline, CDR1 is SGHTA and CDR2 FQGNSA. CDR3 in amino acids: CASSLSGLETQYF.

The chain uses TRBV30 and TRBJ1-1. The germline V gene encodes CDR1 GTSNPN and CDR2 SVGIG (reference sequence). The CDR3 sequence is 14 residues long. The CDR3 protein is CAWRWRRAGTEAFF.

V is TRBV12-3 or TRBV12-4 and J is TRBJ2-7; the TCRdb call, TRBD2, lacks DNA for checking. CDR3 length: 16 residues. CDR3 amino acids: CASSLELAGTPLEQYF.

The chain carries TRBV20-1 and TRBJ2-1; TCRdb designates TRBD1, a call that cannot be tested without DNA. The CDR3 sequence is 13 residues long. Germline CDR1 is DFQATT and CDR2 is SNEGSKA (reference sequence). The chain's CDR3 is CSAVRDEYNEQFF.

V gene TRBV7-2 combines with J gene TRBJ2-5; TCRdb's D gene call, TRBD1, goes unchecked for lack of DNA. Germline CDR1 SGHTA, CDR2 FQGNSA. The CDR3 length is 13 residues. Here the CDR3 reads CASHRWGTETQYF.

The chain is built from TRBV12-3 or TRBV12-4 and TRBJ2-7; TCRdb selects TRBD2, and the lack of DNA leaves this call unchecked. The CDR3 covers 15 residues. CDR3 residues: CASSLPSGSIYEQYF.

The chain carries TRBV4-2 and TRBJ2-7; there is no DNA to check the TCRdb D call of TRBD1. This CDR3 spans 12 amino acids. The V gene's germline CDR1 is LGHNA and CDR2 YNFKEQ. The CDR3 here is CASSQDRDRPYF.

The V gene is TRBV19, the J gene TRBJ2-5. Germline lookup yields CDR1 LNHDA and CDR2 SQIVND (reference sequence). The CDR3 covers 11 residues. This chain's CDR3 is CASSAMETQYF. Full variable domain (missing parts from reference TRBV19 and TRBJ2-5): DGGITQSPKYLFRKEGQNVTLSCEQNLNHDAMYWYRQDPGQGLRLIYYSQIVNDFQKGDIAEGYSVSREKKESFPLTVTSAQKNPTAFYLCASSAMETQYFGPGTRLLVL.

This chain uses TRBV9 with TRBJ2-1; as DNA is missing, the TRBD2 call by TCRdb cannot be tested. The CDR3 covers 17 residues. Germline CDR1 SGDLS, CDR2 YYNGEE. The CDR3 is CASSVLTGALGYNEQFF.

The CDR3 spells CASRLGRDTEAFF. The chain combines TRBV6-4 with TRBJ1-1; without DNA, the TCRdb call of TRBD1 cannot be checked. This CDR3 is built from 13 residues. Germline V CDR1 and CDR2: MRHNA, SNTAGT.